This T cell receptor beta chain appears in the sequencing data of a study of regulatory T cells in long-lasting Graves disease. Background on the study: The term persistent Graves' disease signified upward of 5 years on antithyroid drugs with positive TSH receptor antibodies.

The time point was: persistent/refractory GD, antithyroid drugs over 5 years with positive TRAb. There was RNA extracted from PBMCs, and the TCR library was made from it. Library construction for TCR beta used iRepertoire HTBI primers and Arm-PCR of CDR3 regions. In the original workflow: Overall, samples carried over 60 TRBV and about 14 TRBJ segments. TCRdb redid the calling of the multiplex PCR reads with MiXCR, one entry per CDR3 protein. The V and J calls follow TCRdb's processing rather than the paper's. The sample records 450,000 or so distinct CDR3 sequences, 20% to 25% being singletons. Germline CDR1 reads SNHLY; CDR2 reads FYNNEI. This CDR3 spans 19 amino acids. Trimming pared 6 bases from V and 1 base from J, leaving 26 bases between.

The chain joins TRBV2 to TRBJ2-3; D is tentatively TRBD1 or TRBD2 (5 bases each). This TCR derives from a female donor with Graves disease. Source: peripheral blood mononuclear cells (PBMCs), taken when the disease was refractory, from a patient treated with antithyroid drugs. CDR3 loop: CASSSGHGGWGVRTDTQYF. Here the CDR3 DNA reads TGTGCCAGCAGCTCGGGCCATGGGGGATGGGGTGTGCGCACAGATACGCAGTATTTT.